One and the same sample provided the 13 T cell receptor beta chains below, sequenced in a study of tumor-infiltrating lymphocytes in primary liver carcinoma. Researchers generated TCR beta cDNA from about 500 ng of total RNA, relying on a constant-region primer. ARM-PCR was slightly modified, and three nested multiplex PCR rounds with it gave rise to the TCR beta libraries. Each of the first two PCR rounds ran approximately 10 cycles with TRBV1-TRBV30 forward and C-beta reverse primers. In TCRdb, the multiplex PCR reads were re-called with MiXCR into one record per CDR3 protein. Altogether roughly 100,000 distinct CDR3 sequences are present, roughly 69% being singletons, with the ten largest covering approximately 10%. Unsorted bulk tissue, about 20-32 mg of it, served as the source for co-extraction of RNA and DNA. The sequenced sample consisted of liver tumor tissue from sampling region 5. Subset specified: tumor region T5, tumor centre. The receptors were sampled from a woman between 55 and 75 years old with primary liver carcinoma and hepatitis B virus infection.

As regards this clonotype: At one boundary the junction diverges from the germline segment, which might be a read error. The gene calls are TRBV11-2 and TRBJ2-7; D might be TRBD2 (5 bases). Germline CDR1 reads SGHAT; CDR2 reads FQNNGV. The CDR3 totals 14 residues. The CDR3 protein is CASSFRGASYEQYF. The CDR3 region has the DNA TGTGCCAGCAGCTTTCGGGGAGCTAGTTACGAGCAGTATTTC.

This clonotype was detected many times. The chain couples TRBV6-4 to TRBJ2-6, with unresolved D. Trimming removed 2 bases from V and 0 bases from J, with 8 bases in between. Germline loops: CDR1 MRHNA, CDR2 SNTAGT. The length of the CDR3 is 16 residues. The DNA of the CDR3 is TGTGCCAGCAGTGACGACACCAGCTCTGGGGCCAACGTCCTGACTTTC. Its translation is CASSDDTSSGANVLTF.

Ten or more counts support this clonotype. DNA for the CDR3: TGTGCCAGCAGTCCCGGGACAGGGGGTACCCTTGAAGCTTTCTTT. Its translation: CASSPGTGGTLEAFF. The chain employs TRBV12-3 or TRBV12-4 and TRBJ1-1; 11 nucleotides match TRBD1. CDR3 length: 15 amino acids. Germline trimming cut 5 bases from V and 7 bases from J; bases unmatched to any gene: 9.

Comment on this clonotype: Mismatch with germline at one junction end may stem from a read error. This chain joins TRBV4-1 and TRBJ1-5; D is uncertain. Germline lookup yields CDR1 MGHRA and CDR2 YSYEKL. This CDR3 is 14 amino acids long. CDR3 region: CASSHVRGNLPQHF. DNA of the CDR3: TGCGCCAGCAGCCATGTGCGGGGAAATCTGCCCCAGCATTTT.

V is TRBV28 and J is TRBJ2-5, with 7 bases that match TRBD1. With V trimmed by 2 bases and J by 4 bases, 10 bases remained unmatched. The germline gives CDR1 MDHEN, CDR2 SYDVKM. The CDR3 extends over 16 amino acids. The DNA of the CDR3 is TGTGCCAGCAGTTTAGATGACAGGGCTGTCGGAGAGACCCAGTACTTC. This gives the protein CASSLDDRAVGETQYF.

On this clonotype itself: The junction departs from the called germline gene at one end, perhaps through a read error. The rearrangement links TRBV6-1 to TRBJ2-3; D may be TRBD2 (5 bases). The CDR3 covers 15 residues. Germline V gene data show CDR1 as MNHNS and CDR2 as SASEGT. CDR3 DNA: TGTACCAGCAGTATAAGCGTATCTAGCATAGATACGCAGTATTTT. Encoded protein: CTSSISVSSIDTQYF.

This clonotype has only a few counts. Possible read error: a much larger clone is one base away. CDR3 sequence reads: CTSSPTGTVNTEAFF. DNA of the CDR3: TGTACCAGCAGTCCCACCGGGACAGTGAACACTGAAGCTTTCTTT. V gene TRBV12-3 or TRBV12-4 combines with J gene TRBJ1-1; 7 bases are shared with TRBD1. The CDR3 runs to 15 residues.

This clonotype has ten or more counts. V is TRBV28 and J is TRBJ1-1; maybe TRBD1 (5 bases). The germline CDR1 and CDR2 sequences are MDHEN and SYDVKM. The CDR3 extends over 15 amino acids. Trimming removed 5 bases from V and 0 bases from J, with 13 bases in between. CDR3 sequence (DNA): TGTGCCAGCAGTGGAAGGACACCAGTGAACACTGAAGCTTTCTTT. It encodes CASSGRTPVNTEAFF. The complete variable domain, with remaining parts taken from reference TRBV28 and TRBJ1-1, reads DVKVTQSSRYLVKRTGEKVFLECVQDMDHENMFWYRQDPGLGLRLIYFSYDVKMKEKGDIPEGYSVSREKKERFSLILESASTNQTSMYLCASSGRTPVNTEAFFGQGTRLTVV.

This clonotype was found once. At one of its ends the junction is not consistent with the germline gene, which may arise from a read error. CDR3: CANSLGTGGNQPQHF. The CDR3 coding sequence is TGTGCCAACAGCTTGGGAACAGGGGGCAACCAGCCCCAGCATTTT. This chain uses TRBV5-4 with TRBJ1-5; 9 positions agree with TRBD1. CDR1 and CDR2 from the germline V gene are SGHNT and YYREEE (reference sequence). This CDR3 spans 15 amino acids.

This chain links TRBV28 with TRBJ2-5; D is undetermined. Germline values: CDR1 MDHEN, CDR2 SYDVKM. This CDR3 contains 13 residues. V lost 5 bases and J lost 13, with 20 bases in between. CDR3 loop: CASSPQTATALYF. The CDR3 region has the DNA TGTGCCAGCAGTCCCCAGACGGCCACGGCCCTGTACTTC.

This clonotype has only a few counts. Since a much larger clone is just one base distant, this may be a read error. The CDR3 bases are TGTGCCAGCAGTTACATTTCCGGCGGGCGGGGTGAGCAGTTCTTC. Translating it yields CASSYISGGRGEQFF. This sequence joins TRBV6-2 or TRBV6-3 and TRBJ2-1, with D possibly being TRBD2 (6 bases). Germline assignment: CDR1 MNHEY and CDR2 SVGEGT. Trimming shortened V by 2 bases and J by 9 bases, and 17 bases separated the two germline ends. The CDR3 length is 15 residues.

This clonotype has just one count. Here the CDR3 DNA reads TGTGCCAGCTCACCGGGGTCTATGGAGCAGTACTTC. Translating it yields CASSPGSMEQYF. The chain has TRBV18 and TRBJ2-7; D is uncertain. This CDR3 comprises 12 residues. V was pared by 3 bases and J by 7 bases, with 10 bases between. Per germline, CDR1 KGHSH and CDR2 LQKENI. Combining the CDR3 with reference TRBV18 and TRBJ2-7 gives the whole variable domain NAGVMQNPRHLVRRRGQEARLRCSPMKGHSHVYWYRQLPEEGLKFMVYLQKENIIDESGMPKERFSAEFPKEGPSILRIQQVVRGDSAAYFCASSPGSMEQYFGPGTRLTVT.

In the case of this clonotype: A read error may be the cause here, since a much bigger clone is one base away. V is TRBV28 and J is TRBJ1-2, with unresolved D. Germline CDR1 and CDR2: MDHEN and SYDVKM. This CDR3 is 14 amino acids long. The V end lost 5 bases, the J end lost 0 bases, and 10 bases lay between the germline ends. The CDR3 spells CASSLVGPNYGYTF. In nucleotides, the CDR3 is TGTGCCAGCAGTCTTGTAGGGCCTAACTATGGCTACACCTTC.